This T cell receptor beta chain was observed in a study of blood T cells in healthy people across ages. Study at large: When template switching was applied, about one barcoded beta molecule was captured per two T cells. Study-wide points: Whereas aged donors had fewer naive CD4+ cells, long-lived donors had more of them and higher diversity. Among T cells, TCR beta diversity per million cells dropped roughly linearly as age rose.

Germline V CDR1 and CDR2: SGHTA, FQGNSA. The CDR3 runs to 15 residues. V lost 6 bases to trimming and J lost 11 bases; unmatched junction nucleotides: 15. It was with a sample-barcoded 5' primer and a J-beta primer mix that a second PCR of roughly 7 to 11 cycles was run. Every cDNA molecule carried a tag from a template-switch adaptor bearing 12 random nucleotides. TCRdb fed the 5' RACE reads into MiXCR, producing one record per CDR3 protein. The table lists around 990,000 distinct CDR3 sequences, more than 30% of them singletons. This clonotype was found a few times. The antigen is not known. The sequenced material came from blood. This clonotype originated in a man younger than 35 in good health. V is TRBV7-2 and J is TRBJ2-5, with 10 bases fitting TRBD2. In DNA form, the CDR3 reads TGTGCCAGCAGATCTAGCGGGGGTTCCTACAATGAGCAGTACTTC. It translates to CASRSSGGSYNEQYF.